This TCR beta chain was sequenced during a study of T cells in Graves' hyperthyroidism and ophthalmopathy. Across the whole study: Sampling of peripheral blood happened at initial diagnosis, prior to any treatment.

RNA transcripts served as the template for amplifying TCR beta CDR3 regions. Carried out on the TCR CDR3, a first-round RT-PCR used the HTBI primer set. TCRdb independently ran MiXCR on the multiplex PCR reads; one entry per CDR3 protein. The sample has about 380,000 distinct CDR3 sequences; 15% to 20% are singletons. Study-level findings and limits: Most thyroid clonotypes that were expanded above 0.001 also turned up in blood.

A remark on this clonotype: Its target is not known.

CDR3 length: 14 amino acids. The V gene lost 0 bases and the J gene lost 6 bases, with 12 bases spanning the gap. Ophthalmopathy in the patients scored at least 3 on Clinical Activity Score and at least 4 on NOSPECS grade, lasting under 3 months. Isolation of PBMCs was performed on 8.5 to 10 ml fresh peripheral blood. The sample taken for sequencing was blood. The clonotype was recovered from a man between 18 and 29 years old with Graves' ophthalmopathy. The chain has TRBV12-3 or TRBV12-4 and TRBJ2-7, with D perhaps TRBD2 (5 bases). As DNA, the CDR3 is TGTGCCAGCAGTTTAGCGGGAGATTTGGTCGAGCAGTACTTC. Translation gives CASSLAGDLVEQYF.